A selection of T cell receptor beta chains follows, all from one sample in a study of persistence of HIV-infected CD4 T cells. These receptors have no identified antigens. Method: immunoSEQ multiplex PCR; TCRdb's copy keeps in-frame clones and lacks some. Of almost 20,000 clones in the sample, 65% were seen once. This sample comprised CD4+ T cells sorted from PBMCs after roughly 18-hour stimulation, obtained from a patient who received antiretroviral therapy. These TCRs come from an adult woman with HIV who was CMV-seropositive. Both conserved end residues are part of each CDR3. Each record gives: clone size, D gene, V gene, J gene, CDR3 DNA, CDR3 protein. A D gene is named only where the DNA matches it firmly. Part of the rows lack a size; the others show once, few, many or a class for expanded clones.

.,.,TRBV2,TRBJ2-2,TGTGCCAGCAGTGAAGCGAGCGGCGGCACCGGGGAGCTGTTTTTT,CASSEASGGTGELFF
.,.,TRBV7-3,TRBJ2-6,TGTGCCAGCAGCCAATCTGGGGCCAACGTCCTGACTTTC,CASSQSGANVLTF
.,.,TRBV18,TRBJ1-5,TGTGCCAGCTCCCCCGTAGGTAGCAATCAGCCCCAGCATTTT,CASSPVGSNQPQHF
.,.,TRBV5-1,TRBJ2-3,TGCGCCAGCAGCTTACCGGCAGATACGCAGTATTTT,CASSLPADTQYF
.,.,TRBV5-5,TRBJ1-1,TGTGCCAGCAGCTTAAACGGGATGAACACTGAAGCTTTCTTT,CASSLNGMNTEAFF
few,.,TRBV7-6,TRBJ1-5,TGTGCCAGCAGCTTCAGGGCCGATCAGCCCCAGCATTTT,CASSFRADQPQHF
.,.,TRBV19,TRBJ1-1,TGTGCCAGTATCCCTCCGGGGGCGCGGACTGAAGCTTTCTTT,CASIPPGARTEAFF
few,.,TRBV15,TRBJ2-4,TGTGCCACCAGCAAGGACCGTACCAAAAACATTCAGTACTTC,CATSKDRTKNIQYF
.,TRBD1,TRBV9,TRBJ2-3,TGTGCCAGCAGCGTTACAGGGGGTAGAGATACGCAGTATTTT,CASSVTGGRDTQYF
few,.,TRBV30,TRBJ1-5,TGTGCCTGGAGTGGAGGGAATCAGGGCAATCAGCCCCAGCATTTT,CAWSGGNQGNQPQHF
few,TRBD1,TRBV27,TRBJ1-2,TGTGCCAGCAGTCCACCGACAGGGCGAGGCTACACCTTC,CASSPPTGRGYTF
.,TRBD2,TRBV9,TRBJ2-7,TGTGCCAGCAGCGCCGAACCGGGGGGAGTCTACGAGCAGTACTTC,CASSAEPGGVYEQYF
.,.,TRBV6-5,TRBJ2-1,TGTGCCAGCAGCCTATTGGGGGGGGCGATTAATGAGCAGTTCTTC,CASSLLGGAINEQFF
.,TRBD2,TRBV6-6,TRBJ2-3,TGTGCCAGCACCGAAGCGGGGAGAGGTTCAGATACGCAGTATTTT,CASTEAGRGSDTQYF
.,.,TRBV10-3,TRBJ1-1,TGTGCCATCAGTGAGTCGTTTGAAGGGGCTGAAGCTTTCTTT,CAISESFEGAEAFF
.,.,TRBV3-1/TRBV3-2,TRBJ1-5,TGTGCCAGCAGCCATAGAGGTGGCAATCAGCCCCAGCATTTT,CASSHRGGNQPQHF
.,TRBD1,TRBV29-1,TRBJ1-3,TGCAGCGCCCAGGACAGGGGGCCTGGAAACACCATATATTTT,CSAQDRGPGNTIYF
.,TRBD1,TRBV28,TRBJ1-4,TGTGCCAGCAGCCTAACAGGGGCCTTAGAAAAACTGTTTTTT,CASSLTGALEKLFF
.,.,TRBV2,TRBJ1-3,TGTGCCAGCAGTGAAGAACAGATACCTGGAAACACCATATATTTT,CASSEEQIPGNTIYF
.,TRBD1,TRBV19,TRBJ2-5,TGTGCCAGTAGACGGGACAGGTGGCAAGAGACCCAGTACTTC,CASRRDRWQETQYF
.,.,TRBV29-1,TRBJ2-5,TGCAGCGTTGAAACGGGGGAAGAGACCCAGTACTTC,CSVETGEETQYF
.,TRBD2,TRBV5-1,TRBJ2-5,TGCGCCAGCAGCTTGATCGCCCAGCGGGGGGTCCAAGAGACCCAGTACTTC,CASSLIAQRGVQETQYF
few,.,TRBV5-1,TRBJ2-3,TGCGCCAGCAGCTTGGGAGGGACACCGAGCACAGATACGCAGTATTTT,CASSLGGTPSTDTQYF
.,.,TRBV5-6,TRBJ1-2,TGTGCCAGCAGCTTGGTTGGAGGCCTAAGCGGGGGCTACACCTTC,CASSLVGGLSGGYTF
.,.,TRBV6-6,TRBJ2-2,TGTGCCAGCAGTTACGCCGCGGCGTTGAACACCGGGGAGCTGTTTTTT,CASSYAAALNTGELFF
medium-sized,TRBD1,TRBV24-1,TRBJ2-1,TGTGCCACCAGTGAGTCCGGGACAGGGTCTTCTGAGCAGTTCTTC,CATSESGTGSSEQFF
.,.,TRBV4-2,TRBJ1-2,TGTGCCAGCAGCCAAGGGCGGGGACAAGCTAACTATGGCTACACCTTC,CASSQGRGQANYGYTF
.,.,TRBV5-1,TRBJ2-2,TGCGCCAGCAGTCATGAACAGGGTGGCACCGGGGAGCTGTTTTTT,CASSHEQGGTGELFF
.,.,TRBV7-2,TRBJ1-5,TGTGCCAGCAGCTTGCGGGGGGCACTCAACCAGCCCCAGCATTTT,CASSLRGALNQPQHF
.,.,TRBV9,TRBJ2-2,TGTGCCAGCAGCGCCCCACGAGGCAACACCCGGGAGCTGTTTTTT,CASSAPRGNTRELFF
medium-sized,.,TRBV5-1,TRBJ1-3,TGCGCCAGCAGCTTGGACGGCAGGGGAGGAAACACCATATATTTT,CASSLDGRGGNTIYF
.,.,TRBV5-1,TRBJ1-2,TGCGCCAGCAGCTTGGCTCTAGGCGCCTATGGCTACACCTTC,CASSLALGAYGYTF
.,.,TRBV9,TRBJ2-5,TGTGCCAGCAGCGGACGTACCGGACTCCTCGGCGAGACCCAGTACTTC,CASSGRTGLLGETQYF
.,.,TRBV5-1,TRBJ2-7,TGCGCCAGCAGCTTGAGGTCCGGGACCCACTCCTACGAGCAGTACTTC,CASSLRSGTHSYEQYF
few,.,TRBV29-1,TRBJ1-1,TGCAGCGTTGAGCCCGGGACGGCAAACACTGAAGCTTTCTTT,CSVEPGTANTEAFF
.,.,TRBV5-1,TRBJ2-1,TGCGCCAGCAGAACCGGGTCGCAAGAAAATGAGCAGTTCTTC,CASRTGSQENEQFF
.,.,TRBV27,TRBJ2-3,TGTGCCAGCAGTTTATCGTCGGGGCTCACAGATACGCAGTATTTT,CASSLSSGLTDTQYF
.,.,TRBV29-1,TRBJ2-2,TGCAGCGTTGATTCAGCTGGCACCGGGGAGCTGTTTTTT,CSVDSAGTGELFF
.,.,TRBV6-1,TRBJ2-2,TGTGCCAGCAGTGAAGCGCAGATATGGTCCGGGGAGCTGTTTTTT,CASSEAQIWSGELFF
few,.,TRBV27,TRBJ1-2,TGTGCCAGCAGTTCGGAACGCCCGCCACTCTATGGCTACACCTTC,CASSSERPPLYGYTF
.,TRBD1,TRBV5-1,TRBJ1-2,TGCGCCTCGGGACAGGAGTATGGCTACACCTTC,CASGQEYGYTF
.,TRBD1,TRBV28,TRBJ2-7,TGTGCCAGCATCCTAAGTCAGGGGGCCTACGAGCAGTACTTC,CASILSQGAYEQYF
few,TRBD1,TRBV7-8,TRBJ1-2,TGTGCCAGCAGCTCTACAGGGGTCTATGGCTACACCTTC,CASSSTGVYGYTF
.,.,TRBV2,TRBJ2-7,TGTGCCAGCAGTGAAACCCAGGGTGTCTACGAGCAGTACTTC,CASSETQGVYEQYF
.,TRBD1,TRBV10-1,TRBJ2-5,TGCGCCAGCAGTGACCAGACAGGGTCGTTTGAGACCCAGTACTTC,CASSDQTGSFETQYF
.,.,TRBV18,TRBJ2-7,TGTGCCAGCTCACCGAGGCAAGGGGTAGCGGAGCAGTACTTC,CASSPRQGVAEQYF
.,TRBD1,TRBV6-1,TRBJ1-2,TGTGCCAGCAGTGAAGCAAGTTGGGGACCCGGGACAGGGGGCAACTATGGCTACACCTTC,CASSEASWGPGTGGNYGYTF
few,TRBD1,TRBV2,TRBJ1-2,TGTGCCAGCAGGGCACTAGGGACAGGATACTATGGCTACACCTTC,CASRALGTGYYGYTF